These T cell receptor beta chains were read from a single sample in a study of shared clonotypes between healthy human individuals. TCRdb's table, derived via immunoSEQ multiplex PCR, lists solely in-frame clones and lacks some. The table lists approximately 2.4 million clones, roughly 95% of them singletons. The specimen was naive CD4+ T cells sorted from blood. The receptor set was obtained from a man aged 18 to 30 in good health. Both conserved end residues are trimmed from each CDR3. Part of the rows lack a size; the others show once, few, many or a class for expanded clones.

>.|TRBJ2-7|TRBV23-1
ASRIIRRLSSYEQY
>.|TRBJ2-7|TRBV5-1
ASSLVGGTGVYEQY
>.|TRBJ2-7|TRBV28
ASRDRGPRYEQY
>.|TRBJ1-5|TRBV18
ASSPAGRDSNQPQH
>.|TRBJ1-1|TRBV6-5
ASSRPGGFAEAF
>.|TRBJ1-3|TRBV10-2
ASSPGPGNTIY
>few|TRBJ2-5|TRBV6-5
ASRYEGTGVQETQY
>once|TRBJ1-1|TRBV2
ASTAESGTEAF
>.|TRBJ2-1|TRBV9
ASSPQGSSYNEQF
>.|TRBJ2-7|TRBV19
ASSNSQGVYEQY
>.|TRBJ1-6|TRBV15
ATSRVNSPLH
>.|TRBJ1-1|TRBV5-4
ASSGVLREAF
>.|TRBJ2-5|TRBV4-1
ASSHMPGLAGGSWETQY
>.|TRBJ2-1|TRBV7-9
ASSLQGSYNEQF
>.|TRBJ1-4|TRBV4-3
ASSQGVLWVTNEKLF
>.|TRBJ2-1|TRBV12-5
ASGSGEGANEQF